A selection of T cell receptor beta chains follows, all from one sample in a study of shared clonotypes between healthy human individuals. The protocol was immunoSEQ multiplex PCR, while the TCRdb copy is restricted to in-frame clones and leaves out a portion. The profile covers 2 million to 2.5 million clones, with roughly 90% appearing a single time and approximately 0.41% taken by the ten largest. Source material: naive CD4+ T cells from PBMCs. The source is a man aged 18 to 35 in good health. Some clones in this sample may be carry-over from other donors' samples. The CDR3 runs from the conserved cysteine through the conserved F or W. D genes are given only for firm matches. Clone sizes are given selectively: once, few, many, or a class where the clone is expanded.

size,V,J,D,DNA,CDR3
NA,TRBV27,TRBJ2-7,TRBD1,TGTGCCAGCAGCAAAGGGGGCCCTAGCTCCTACGAGCAGTACTTC,CASSKGGPSSYEQYF
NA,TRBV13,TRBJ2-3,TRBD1,TGTGCCAGCAGCCCGGACAGGGCCACCCCTAGCACAGATACGCAGTATTTT,CASSPDRATPSTDTQYF
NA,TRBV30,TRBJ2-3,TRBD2,TGTGCCTGGAGCAGGGCGGGAGGCACAGATACGCAGTATTTT,CAWSRAGGTDTQYF
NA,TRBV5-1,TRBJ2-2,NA,TGCGCCAGCAGCTTGGTGGGCCGAGGCGGGGAGCTGTTTTTT,CASSLVGRGGELFF
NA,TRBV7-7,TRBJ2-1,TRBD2,TGTGCCAGCAGCTCAGCGGGAGGACCCTACAATGAGCAGTTCTTC,CASSSAGGPYNEQFF
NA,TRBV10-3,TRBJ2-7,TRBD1,TGTGCCATCAACATGGACAGGGGGCCCCACGAGCAGTACTTC,CAINMDRGPHEQYF
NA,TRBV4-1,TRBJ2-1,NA,TGCGCCAGCAGCCTCCTGGGCCCGCTTGACGAGCAGTTCTTC,CASSLLGPLDEQFF
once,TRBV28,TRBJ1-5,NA,TGTGCCAGCAGCTCAGCCAACAGGGCTCTGCAGCCCCAGCATTTT,CASSSANRALQPQHF
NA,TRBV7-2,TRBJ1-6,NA,TGTGCCAGCAGCTTAGAGCCAGGGGCAAATTCACCCCTCCACTTT,CASSLEPGANSPLHF
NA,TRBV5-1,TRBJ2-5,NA,TGCGCCAGCAGCTTGGCCTTCAGGGCCCAAGAGACCCAGTACTTC,CASSLAFRAQETQYF
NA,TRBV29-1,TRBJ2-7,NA,TGCAGCGTTACCGGGATTTTAACCTACGAGCAGTACTTC,CSVTGILTYEQYF
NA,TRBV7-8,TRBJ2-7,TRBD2,TGTGCCAGCAGCTTCGATTCGGGACTAGTGAGCGACGAGCAGTACTTC,CASSFDSGLVSDEQYF
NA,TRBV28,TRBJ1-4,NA,TGTGCCAGCCGACAGTCAGCTAATGAAAAACTGTTTTTT,CASRQSANEKLFF